This T cell receptor beta chain was found in a study of Graves' ophthalmopathy and Graves' hyperthyroidism. As the template, RNA transcripts were used to amplify TCR beta CDR3 regions. HTBI-primed first-round RT-PCR preceded second-round multiplex PCR. TCRdb reprocessed the multiplex PCR reads via MiXCR and lists one record per CDR3 protein. The data show roughly 500,000 distinct CDR3 sequences, 14% seen once. Study observations and caveats: Blood was where most expanded thyroid clonotypes above 0.001 frequency also turned up. Ophthalmopathy progression was predicted by the model at about 69% sensitivity and less than 75% specificity.

This clonotype was recorded many times. As yet, its antigen is unknown. The CDR3 loop spans 14 amino acids. Germline V gene sequence: CDR1 LGHDT, CDR2 YNNKEL (reference sequence). After removal of 1 base from V and 8 bases from J, the junction contained 7 bases not matched to a gene. This chain joins TRBV3-1 and TRBJ1-1, with 7 bases lining up with TRBD1. The source is a woman aged 25 to 39 with Graves' ophthalmopathy. Sequencing was done on a sample of blood. The CDR3 loop is CASSQGGGGAEAFF. The DNA for the CDR3 is TGTGCCAGCAGCCAAGGAGGGGGCGGGGCCGAAGCTTTCTTT.